These T cell receptor beta chains were read from a single sample in a study of regulatory T cells in long-lasting Graves disease. TCRdb re-called the multiplex PCR reads with MiXCR, one entry per CDR3 protein. The sample has 350,000 to 450,000 distinct CDR3 sequences; 14% to 15% are singletons. The data were also submitted as part of a second study, on T cells in Graves' hyperthyroidism and ophthalmopathy.

The specimen was peripheral blood mononuclear cells (PBMCs), collected at new diagnosis, from a patient treated with antithyroid drugs. These receptors were taken from a woman in her twenties or thirties with Graves disease. Both conserved end residues are part of each CDR3. The D gene is left open where the match is weak. Only part of the rows carry a size: once, few, many, or a class if the clone is expanded.

V	D	length	size	J	CDR3	DNA
TRBV20-1	TRBD1	11	many	TRBJ1-1	CITGGRTEAFF	TGCATTACAGGGGGACGCACTGAAGCTTTCTTT
TRBV4-2	-	16	few	TRBJ2-7	CASSQEIPSDSYEQYF	TGTGCCAGCAGCCAAGAGATCCCTAGCGACTCCTACGAGCAGTACTTC
TRBV11-2	-	15	many	TRBJ2-7	CASSLYRSQSIEQYF	TGTGCCAGCAGCTTATATAGAAGCCAATCAATCGAGCAGTACTTC
TRBV12-3/TRBV12-4	-	12	many	TRBJ2-3	CASSFRIDTQYF	TGTGCCAGCAGTTTTAGGATAGATACGCAGTATTTT
TRBV30	-	12	few	TRBJ1-3	CAWRPAGNTIYF	TGTGCCTGGAGGCCAGCTGGAAACACCATATATTTT
TRBV5-1	-	16	many	TRBJ2-2	CASSLSPIWGAGELFF	TGCGCCAGCAGCTTATCGCCTATTTGGGGGGCCGGGGAGCTGTTTTTT
TRBV13	TRBD1	16	-	TRBJ2-3	CASSLGDRGGTDTRYF	TGTGCCAGCAGCTTAGGGGACAGGGGAGGAACAGATACGCGGTATTTT
TRBV27	-	14	many	TRBJ1-5	CASSLSGGNQPQHF	TGTGCCAGCAGCTTATCAGGGGGCAATCAGCCCCAGCATTTT
TRBV6-9	TRBD2	20	many	TRBJ2-3	CASSYSYPGTSGRREDTQYF	TGTGCCAGCAGTTACTCCTACCCCGGGACTAGCGGGAGAAGAGAAGATACGCAGTATTTT
TRBV27	-	16	many	TRBJ1-4	CASSPSGRRSNEKLFF	TGTGCCAGCAGCCCTTCTGGGAGGCGGAGTAATGAAAAACTGTTTTTT
TRBV11-2	-	14	many	TRBJ2-7	CASRRLYSSYEQYF	TGTGCCAGCAGGAGACTCTACAGCTCCTACGAGCAGTACTTC
TRBV6-1	-	15	-	TRBJ1-1	CASSTIQGSNTEAFF	TGTGCCAGCAGTACCATACAGGGCTCTAACACTGAAGCTTTCTTT
TRBV24-1	-	13	once	TRBJ2-3	CATGDGGEDTRYF	TGTGCCACCGGCGATGGGGGAGAAGATACGCGGTATTTT
TRBV5-4	TRBD1	16	-	TRBJ2-3	CASRSIRDRERDTQYF	TGTGCCAGCAGATCTATCCGGGACAGGGAGCGAGATACGCAGTATTTT
TRBV12-3/TRBV12-4	TRBD2	15	many	TRBJ2-7	CASSPGTSGPWEQYF	TGTGCCAGCAGTCCAGGGACTAGCGGGCCTTGGGAGCAGTACTTC
TRBV27	-	11	many	TRBJ2-5	CASRQQGTQYF	TGTGCCAGCAGACAACAGGGAACCCAGTACTTC
TRBV6-2/TRBV6-3	TRBD1	15	many	TRBJ1-2	CASSLLFVDRSGYTF	TGTGCCAGCAGTCTACTTTTTGTGGACAGGAGCGGCTACACCTTC
TRBV10-3	-	13	few	TRBJ1-4	CAISESISTELFF	TGTGCCATCAGTGAGTCGATCAGCACAGAACTGTTTTTT
TRBV12-5	-	19	few	TRBJ2-1	CASGPPGTGFLAGHPEQFF	TGTGCTAGTGGTCCCCCCGGGACAGGGTTCTTAGCGGGACACCCTGAGCAGTTCTTC
TRBV18	-	16	-	TRBJ1-3	CASSPSGPTSGNTIYF	TGTGCCAGCTCACCCAGCGGACCCACATCTGGAAACACCATATATTTT
TRBV12-3/TRBV12-4	-	13	many	TRBJ1-5	CASSRDGNQPQHF	TGTGCCAGCAGTCGTGACGGTAACCAGCCCCAGCATTTT
TRBV7-6	-	17	many	TRBJ1-1	CASSLGTLQGTRTEAFF	TGTGCCAGCAGCTTAGGAACCCTACAGGGAACGCGCACTGAAGCTTTCTTT
TRBV27	-	15	-	TRBJ2-1	CASRQGQGSYNEQFF	TGTGCCAGCAGACAGGGTCAGGGTAGCTACAATGAGCAGTTCTTC
TRBV7-9	-	18	few	TRBJ2-6	CASSSPGRQSSGANVLTF	TGTGCCAGCAGCTCGCCAGGGCGCCAGTCTTCTGGGGCCAACGTCCTGACTTTC
TRBV20-1	TRBD2	19	few	TRBJ2-7	CSASSENNLLAGISYEQYF	TGCAGTGCTAGCTCGGAAAACAACCTGCTAGCGGGGATCTCCTACGAGCAGTACTTC
TRBV30	TRBD1	13	many	TRBJ2-3	CAGTGPSTDTQYF	TGTGCCGGGACAGGCCCTAGCACAGATACGCAGTATTTT
TRBV12-3/TRBV12-4	-	17	many	TRBJ2-7	CASSLNPPGPRFSEQYF	TGTGCCAGCAGTTTAAACCCGCCCGGGCCCCGCTTCAGCGAGCAGTACTTC
TRBV18	TRBD2	15	many	TRBJ2-3	CASSQTSGSRDTQYF	TGTGCCAGCTCTCAGACTAGCGGGAGCAGAGATACGCAGTATTTT
TRBV2	-	15	many	TRBJ2-1	CASTPLGLSYNEQFF	TGTGCCAGCACCCCCTTGGGTCTCTCCTACAATGAGCAGTTCTTC
TRBV3-1	TRBD1	16	-	TRBJ1-1	CASSQRADRADTEAFF	TGTGCCAGCAGCCAGCGAGCGGACAGGGCAGACACTGAAGCTTTCTTT
TRBV6-1	-	15	few	TRBJ2-4	CATTFGAETKNIQYF	TGTGCCACCACATTCGGGGCAGAAACCAAAAACATTCAGTACTTC
TRBV12-3/TRBV12-4	-	12	few	TRBJ1-2	CASSFDSYGYTF	TGTGCCAGCAGTTTCGACAGCTATGGCTACACCTTC
TRBV24-1	-	12	few	TRBJ2-1	CATGGGRDEQFF	TGTGCCACCGGTGGGGGACGGGATGAGCAGTTCTTC
TRBV30	-	12	many	TRBJ2-7	CAFCRGFSEQYF	TGTGCCTTCTGCCGGGGCTTCTCCGAGCAGTACTTC
TRBV7-9	-	13	many	TRBJ2-1	CASSHRGYNEQFF	TGTGCCAGCAGTCACCGAGGGTACAATGAGCAGTTCTTC
TRBV12-3/TRBV12-4	-	15	many	TRBJ1-1	CASSLEPAMNTEAFF	TGTGCCAGCAGTTTAGAGCCGGCGATGAACACTGAAGCTTTCTTT
TRBV24-1	-	14	-	TRBJ2-2	CATSGAGNTGELFF	TGTGCCACCAGTGGGGCAGGGAACACCGGGGAGCTGTTTTTT
TRBV19	-	18	-	TRBJ2-1	CASSPPPRERSSYNEQFF	TGTGCCAGTAGTCCTCCCCCCCGGGAGAGAAGCTCCTACAATGAGCAGTTCTTC
TRBV3-1	TRBD2	15	-	TRBJ2-1	CASSPKGGDYNEQFF	TGTGCCAGCAGCCCGAAGGGAGGGGACTACAATGAGCAGTTCTTC
TRBV19	TRBD2	14	-	TRBJ2-1	CASKLSGGNNEQFF	TGTGCCAGTAAACTAAGCGGGGGGAACAATGAGCAGTTCTTC
TRBV2	-	10	many	TRBJ2-7	CASSNYEQYF	TGTGCCAGCAGTAACTACGAGCAGTACTTC
TRBV20-1	TRBD1	16	many	TRBJ1-1	CSAKKDRTGVPTEAFF	TGCAGTGCCAAGAAGGACAGGACCGGAGTTCCCACTGAAGCTTTCTTT
TRBV25-1	-	17	few	TRBJ2-7	CASSGSKVVAATYEQYF	TGTGCCAGCAGTGGTTCCAAGGTGGTAGCGGCTACCTACGAGCAGTACTTC
TRBV5-1	TRBD1	17	few	TRBJ1-6	CASSLGPGQQYNSPLHF	TGCGCCAGCAGCTTGGGACCGGGACAGCAATATAATTCACCCCTCCACTTT
TRBV12-3/TRBV12-4	TRBD2	13	few	TRBJ2-1	CASSYSTGLARTF	TGTGCCAGCAGTTACTCTACAGGACTAGCGAGAACGTTC
TRBV12-3/TRBV12-4	-	12	many	TRBJ1-5	CASSLQWQPQHF	TGTGCCAGCAGTCTCCAGTGGCAGCCCCAGCATTTT
TRBV24-1	-	12	many	TRBJ1-1	CATSDSNTEAFF	TGTGCCACCAGTGATTCGAACACTGAAGCTTTCTTT
TRBV3-1	-	19	few	TRBJ2-2	CASSPGFRTPQTNTGELFF	TGTGCCAGCAGTCCAGGTTTTAGGACTCCGCAAACGAACACCGGGGAGCTGTTTTTT
TRBV29-1	-	11	many	TRBJ2-1	CSGVKDNEQFF	TGCAGCGGTGTCAAAGACAATGAGCAGTTCTTC
TRBV18	-	13	many	TRBJ2-1	CASSPPLANEQFF	TGTGCCAGCTCGCCGCCACTAGCCAATGAGCAGTTCTTC